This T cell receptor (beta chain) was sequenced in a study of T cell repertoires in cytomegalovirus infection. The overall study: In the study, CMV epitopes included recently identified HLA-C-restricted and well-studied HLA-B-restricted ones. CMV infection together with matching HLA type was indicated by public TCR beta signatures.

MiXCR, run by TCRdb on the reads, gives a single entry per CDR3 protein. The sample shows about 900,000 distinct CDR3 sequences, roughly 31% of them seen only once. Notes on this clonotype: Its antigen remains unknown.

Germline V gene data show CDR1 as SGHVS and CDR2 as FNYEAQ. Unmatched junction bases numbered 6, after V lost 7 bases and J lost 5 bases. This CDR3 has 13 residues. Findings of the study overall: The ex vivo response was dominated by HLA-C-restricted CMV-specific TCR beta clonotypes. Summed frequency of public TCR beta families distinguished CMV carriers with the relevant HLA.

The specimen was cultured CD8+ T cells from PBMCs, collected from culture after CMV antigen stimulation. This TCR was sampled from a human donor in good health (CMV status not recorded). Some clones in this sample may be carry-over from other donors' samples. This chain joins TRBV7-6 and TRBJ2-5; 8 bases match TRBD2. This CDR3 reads CASIVAGWETQYF. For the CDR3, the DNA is TGTGCCAGCATCGTAGCGGGGTGGGAGACCCAGTACTTC.